This T cell receptor (beta chain) was captured in a study of blood T cell repertoires in COVID-19. Study information: From T cells, B-cell-depleted T cells, or PBMCs came the material, which was cDNA or gDNA.

Authors' methods: By means of reference gene primer amplification, nucleated cell counts were estimated. Some clones are missing from TCRdb's copy, which holds only in-frame ones; the method was immunoSEQ multiplex PCR. The V and J calls and clone size were taken over from that table, and D and trimming were inferred from the DNA. The table has 310,000 or so clones, around four fifths seen once; the top ten hold 1.2%. The sequencing input was peripheral blood. The origin of this receptor is a woman aged 50 to 65 with acute or convalescent COVID-19.

CDR3 in amino acids: CASSLQGETQYF. CDR3 nucleotides: TGTGCCAGCAGCTTGCAGGGAGAGACCCAGTACTTC. The chain links TRBV5-5 to TRBJ2-5; weak D call: TRBD1 (5 bases). Between the trimmed V and J ends, which lost 1 base and 4 bases, there was a span of 5 bases. Looked up from germline, CDR1 is SGHKS and CDR2 is YYEKEE (reference sequence). The CDR3 length is 12 residues.